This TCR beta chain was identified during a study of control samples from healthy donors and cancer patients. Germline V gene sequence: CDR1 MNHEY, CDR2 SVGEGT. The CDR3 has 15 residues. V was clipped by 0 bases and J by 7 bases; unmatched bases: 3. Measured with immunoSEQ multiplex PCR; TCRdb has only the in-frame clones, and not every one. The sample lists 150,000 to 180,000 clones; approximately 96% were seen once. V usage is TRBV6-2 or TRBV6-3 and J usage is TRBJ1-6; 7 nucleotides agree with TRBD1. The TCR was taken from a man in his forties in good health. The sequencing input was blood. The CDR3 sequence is CASSYSGQANSPLHF. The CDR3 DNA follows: TGTGCCAGCAGTTACTCCGGACAGGCGAATTCACCCCTCCACTTT.